The rows below give T cell receptor beta chains drawn from one sample of a study of CD4 T cells in relation to SARS-CoV-2 and coronaviruses. Only in-frame clones appear in the TCRdb table, and some are missing; sequencing was by immunoSEQ multiplex PCR. The table lists around 69,000 clones, 94% of them singletons. Sequenced: naive CD4+ T cells from PBMCs. The receptor source for this set is a human donor in good health. Each CDR3 is given with its conserved first and last residue. Fields, in order: V gene, D gene, clone size, J gene, CDR3 protein, CDR3 DNA. The D gene is left open where the match is weak. Some rows have no size entry. The others give once, few or many, or a class for an expanded clone.

v_call: TRBV11-3; d_call: .; clone_size: once; j_call: TRBJ1-6; cdr3_aa: CASSWVETGLRSLHF; cdr3_nt: TGTGCCAGCAGCTGGGTGGAGACAGGCCTTCGGTCCCTCCACTTT
v_call: TRBV28; d_call: TRBD1; clone_size: .; j_call: TRBJ2-7; cdr3_aa: CASSLRGTGSFEQYF; cdr3_nt: TGTGCCAGCAGTTTAAGAGGGACAGGGTCTTTCGAGCAGTACTTC
v_call: TRBV7-8; d_call: TRBD1; clone_size: .; j_call: TRBJ2-7; cdr3_aa: CASSSGTGAYEQYF; cdr3_nt: TGTGCCAGCAGTTCCGGGACAGGGGCATACGAGCAGTACTTC
v_call: TRBV28; d_call: TRBD1; clone_size: .; j_call: TRBJ2-1; cdr3_aa: CASSYPPGGLDNEQFF; cdr3_nt: TGTGCCAGCAGTTACCCCCCAGGGGGCCTCGACAATGAGCAGTTCTTC
v_call: TRBV27; d_call: .; clone_size: .; j_call: TRBJ2-7; cdr3_aa: CATGPSQGPGEQYF; cdr3_nt: TGTGCCACTGGGCCCTCTCAGGGACCCGGCGAGCAGTACTTC
v_call: TRBV30; d_call: .; clone_size: .; j_call: TRBJ2-2; cdr3_aa: CAWNVLGRTGELFF; cdr3_nt: TGTGCCTGGAATGTCTTGGGCCGAACCGGGGAGCTGTTTTTT
v_call: TRBV18; d_call: TRBD2; clone_size: .; j_call: TRBJ2-3; cdr3_aa: CASSPPDLAGDTQYF; cdr3_nt: TGTGCCAGCTCACCACCGGATCTAGCGGGAGATACGCAGTATTTT
v_call: TRBV4-1; d_call: TRBD2; clone_size: once; j_call: TRBJ2-1; cdr3_aa: CASSQGLAGANNEQFF; cdr3_nt: TGCGCCAGCAGCCAAGGCCTAGCGGGGGCTAACAATGAGCAGTTCTTC
v_call: TRBV18; d_call: .; clone_size: .; j_call: TRBJ2-1; cdr3_aa: CASSPRESAYNEQFF; cdr3_nt: TGTGCCAGCTCACCACGGGAGAGTGCCTACAATGAGCAGTTCTTC
v_call: TRBV6-2/TRBV6-3; d_call: .; clone_size: .; j_call: TRBJ1-1; cdr3_aa: CASSYSFGQINTEAFF; cdr3_nt: TGTGCCAGCAGTTACTCCTTCGGGCAGATAAACACTGAAGCTTTCTTT
v_call: TRBV19; d_call: .; clone_size: .; j_call: TRBJ2-1; cdr3_aa: CASSAQGRRTYNEQFF; cdr3_nt: TGTGCCAGTAGTGCCCAGGGGAGGCGTACCTACAATGAGCAGTTCTTC
v_call: TRBV6-5; d_call: .; clone_size: .; j_call: TRBJ2-3; cdr3_aa: CASSYDGSTDTQYF; cdr3_nt: TGTGCCAGCAGTTACGACGGTAGCACAGATACGCAGTATTTT
v_call: TRBV16; d_call: .; clone_size: .; j_call: TRBJ2-7; cdr3_aa: CASSPQGRVRSEQYF; cdr3_nt: TGTGCCAGCAGCCCCCAGGGACGCGTACGGAGCGAGCAGTACTTC
v_call: TRBV6-5; d_call: TRBD2; clone_size: .; j_call: TRBJ2-5; cdr3_aa: CASRTSGRGTQYF; cdr3_nt: TGTGCCAGCCGGACTAGCGGGAGGGGGACCCAGTACTTC
v_call: TRBV5-4; d_call: .; clone_size: .; j_call: TRBJ2-1; cdr3_aa: CASSSATRSSYNEQFF; cdr3_nt: TGTGCCAGCAGCTCGGCGACACGTAGCTCCTACAATGAGCAGTTCTTC
v_call: TRBV28; d_call: .; clone_size: once; j_call: TRBJ2-7; cdr3_aa: CASSRGYEQYF; cdr3_nt: TGTGCCAGCAGCCGTGGGTACGAGCAGTACTTC
v_call: TRBV18; d_call: .; clone_size: .; j_call: TRBJ2-5; cdr3_aa: CASSPNRAWETQYF; cdr3_nt: TGTGCCAGCTCACCAAACCGGGCTTGGGAGACCCAGTACTTC
v_call: TRBV2; d_call: TRBD1; clone_size: .; j_call: TRBJ2-7; cdr3_aa: CASRSTGAAYEGQYF; cdr3_nt: TGTGCCAGCAGGTCTACAGGGGCCGCATACGAGGGGCAGTACTTC
v_call: TRBV10-2; d_call: .; clone_size: .; j_call: TRBJ2-5; cdr3_aa: CASSALRQETQYF; cdr3_nt: TGCGCCAGCAGCGCGCTCCGACAAGAGACCCAGTACTTC
v_call: TRBV6-5; d_call: .; clone_size: .; j_call: TRBJ2-2; cdr3_aa: CASTAGQNTGELFF; cdr3_nt: TGTGCCAGCACAGCGGGACAGAACACCGGGGAGCTGTTTTTT
v_call: TRBV10-1; d_call: TRBD2; clone_size: once; j_call: TRBJ2-1; cdr3_aa: CASSESGTSGEQFF; cdr3_nt: TGCGCCAGCAGTGAGTCCGGAACTAGCGGCGAGCAGTTCTTC
v_call: TRBV18; d_call: .; clone_size: .; j_call: TRBJ2-3; cdr3_aa: CASSPPSTDTQYF; cdr3_nt: TGTGCCAGCTCACCACCGAGCACAGATACGCAGTATTTT
v_call: TRBV7-2; d_call: .; clone_size: .; j_call: TRBJ2-3; cdr3_aa: CASSLERRDTQYF; cdr3_nt: TGTGCCAGCAGCTTAGAACGGCGGGATACGCAGTATTTT
v_call: TRBV2; d_call: .; clone_size: .; j_call: TRBJ1-4; cdr3_aa: CASSEGRGKLFF; cdr3_nt: TGTGCCAGCAGTGAAGGTCGAGGTAAACTGTTTTTT
v_call: TRBV6-5; d_call: TRBD1; clone_size: .; j_call: TRBJ2-7; cdr3_aa: CASSRGQGFGEQYF; cdr3_nt: TGTGCCAGCAGTCGCGGACAGGGATTCGGGGAGCAGTACTTC
v_call: TRBV6-5; d_call: .; clone_size: .; j_call: TRBJ2-7; cdr3_aa: CASSYSSGTRGAFVF; cdr3_nt: TGTGCCAGCAGTTACTCCTCCGGGACGAGGGGGGCCTTTGTCTTC
v_call: TRBV9; d_call: TRBD2; clone_size: .; j_call: TRBJ2-5; cdr3_aa: CASSVTSEVQTQYF; cdr3_nt: TGTGCCAGCAGCGTAACTAGCGAGGTCCAGACCCAGTACTTC
v_call: TRBV9; d_call: .; clone_size: .; j_call: TRBJ2-1; cdr3_aa: CASSARAPGEQFF; cdr3_nt: TGTGCCAGCAGCGCCCGAGCCCCGGGTGAGCAGTTCTTC
v_call: TRBV30; d_call: .; clone_size: .; j_call: TRBJ2-2; cdr3_aa: CAWSVQGAGELFF; cdr3_nt: TGTGCCTGGAGTGTACAGGGCGCCGGGGAGCTGTTTTTT
v_call: TRBV2; d_call: .; clone_size: .; j_call: TRBJ2-2; cdr3_aa: CARTRVTNTGELFF; cdr3_nt: TGTGCCAGGACCAGGGTAACGAACACCGGGGAGCTGTTTTTT
v_call: TRBV28; d_call: TRBD2; clone_size: once; j_call: TRBJ2-7; cdr3_aa: CASTEPGGLYAEQYF; cdr3_nt: TGTGCCAGCACGGAGCCGGGAGGCCTGTACGCGGAGCAGTACTTC
v_call: TRBV18; d_call: .; clone_size: .; j_call: TRBJ1-5; cdr3_aa: CASSPTELNQPQHF; cdr3_nt: TGTGCCAGCTCACCGACGGAACTCAATCAGCCCCAGCATTTT
v_call: TRBV10-3; d_call: TRBD2; clone_size: .; j_call: TRBJ2-7; cdr3_aa: CATQRGLAGTEGSYEQYF; cdr3_nt: TGTGCCACCCAACGGGGACTAGCGGGTACGGAGGGGTCCTACGAGCAGTACTTC
v_call: TRBV28; d_call: TRBD1; clone_size: .; j_call: TRBJ2-5; cdr3_aa: CASSARSWTGLKETQYF; cdr3_nt: TGTGCCAGCAGTGCGAGGTCTTGGACAGGTTTAAAAGAGACCCAGTACTTC
v_call: TRBV27; d_call: .; clone_size: .; j_call: TRBJ2-3; cdr3_aa: CASSLGAGTDTQYF; cdr3_nt: TGTGCCAGCAGTTTGGGAGCGGGTACAGATACGCAGTATTTT
v_call: TRBV5-4; d_call: .; clone_size: .; j_call: TRBJ2-1; cdr3_aa: CASSQGTRVGNEQFF; cdr3_nt: TGTGCCAGCAGCCAAGGGACCCGGGTGGGCAATGAGCAGTTCTTC
v_call: TRBV5-8; d_call: .; clone_size: .; j_call: TRBJ2-7; cdr3_aa: CASGDGFYEQYF; cdr3_nt: TGTGCCAGCGGAGACGGCTTTTACGAGCAGTACTTC
v_call: TRBV28; d_call: .; clone_size: .; j_call: TRBJ2-7; cdr3_aa: CASRRGPSSYEQYF; cdr3_nt: TGTGCCAGCAGACGGGGTCCAAGCTCCTACGAGCAGTACTTC
v_call: TRBV6-5; d_call: TRBD2; clone_size: .; j_call: TRBJ2-1; cdr3_aa: CASSLTGTSGYNEQFF; cdr3_nt: TGTGCCAGCAGTTTAACCGGGACTAGCGGATACAATGAGCAGTTCTTC
v_call: TRBV5-1; d_call: TRBD2; clone_size: .; j_call: TRBJ2-1; cdr3_aa: CASSFSPGLASSYNEQFF; cdr3_nt: TGCGCCAGCAGCTTTTCCCCGGGACTAGCAAGCTCCTACAATGAGCAGTTCTTC
v_call: TRBV24-1; d_call: .; clone_size: .; j_call: TRBJ2-5; cdr3_aa: CATSVGVQETQYF; cdr3_nt: TGTGCCACCAGTGTAGGGGTGCAAGAGACCCAGTACTTC
v_call: TRBV19; d_call: .; clone_size: .; j_call: TRBJ2-7; cdr3_aa: CASSIPGRASEQYF; cdr3_nt: TGTGCCAGTAGTATCCCCGGGAGAGCCAGCGAGCAGTACTTC
v_call: TRBV28; d_call: TRBD1; clone_size: .; j_call: TRBJ2-2; cdr3_aa: CATNRQGNTGELFF; cdr3_nt: TGTGCCACCAACCGACAGGGGAACACCGGGGAGCTGTTTTTT
v_call: TRBV28; d_call: .; clone_size: .; j_call: TRBJ1-5; cdr3_aa: CASSNQPQHF; cdr3_nt: TGTGCCAGCAGCAATCAGCCCCAGCATTTT
v_call: TRBV18; d_call: TRBD2; clone_size: once; j_call: TRBJ2-7; cdr3_aa: CASSATPLAGFPYEQYF; cdr3_nt: TGTGCCAGCTCAGCCACCCCACTAGCGGGGTTCCCCTACGAGCAGTACTTC
v_call: TRBV2; d_call: .; clone_size: .; j_call: TRBJ2-7; cdr3_aa: CASSQMGYEQYF; cdr3_nt: TGTGCCAGCAGTCAAATGGGATACGAGCAGTACTTC
v_call: TRBV7-6; d_call: .; clone_size: once; j_call: TRBJ2-6; cdr3_aa: CASSLEIGSVSGANVLTF; cdr3_nt: TGTGCCAGCAGCTTAGAGATTGGTTCGGTCTCTGGGGCCAACGTCCTGACTTTC
v_call: TRBV28; d_call: .; clone_size: .; j_call: TRBJ2-7; cdr3_aa: CASSFIGTRTYEQYF; cdr3_nt: TGTGCCAGCAGTTTTATCGGGACACGTACCTACGAGCAGTACTTC
v_call: TRBV9; d_call: .; clone_size: .; j_call: TRBJ2-1; cdr3_aa: CASSVAWAQYNEQFF; cdr3_nt: TGTGCCAGCAGCGTAGCTTGGGCGCAGTACAATGAGCAGTTCTTC
v_call: TRBV6-1; d_call: .; clone_size: .; j_call: TRBJ1-2; cdr3_aa: CASSEYDLGYTF; cdr3_nt: TGTGCCAGCAGTGAATATGACCTTGGCTACACCTTC
v_call: TRBV2; d_call: TRBD2; clone_size: .; j_call: TRBJ2-1; cdr3_aa: CASSGGGVNEQFF; cdr3_nt: TGTGCCAGCAGTGGGGGAGGGGTCAATGAGCAGTTCTTC
v_call: TRBV5-4; d_call: .; clone_size: .; j_call: TRBJ1-1; cdr3_aa: CASSRTGRYAEAFF; cdr3_nt: TGTGCCAGCAGTCGGACCGGTAGATACGCTGAAGCTTTCTTT
v_call: TRBV5-4; d_call: .; clone_size: .; j_call: TRBJ2-1; cdr3_aa: CASSMDFNEQFF; cdr3_nt: TGTGCCAGCAGCATGGACTTCAATGAGCAGTTCTTC
v_call: TRBV18; d_call: TRBD1; clone_size: .; j_call: TRBJ1-2; cdr3_aa: CASSPDAGTGGDYTF; cdr3_nt: TGTGCCAGCTCACCCGACGCGGGGACAGGGGGCGACTACACCTTC
v_call: TRBV21-1; d_call: .; clone_size: .; j_call: TRBJ2-3; cdr3_aa: CASSERQGTDTQYF; cdr3_nt: TGTGCCAGCAGCGAAAGACAGGGCACAGATACGCAGTATTTT